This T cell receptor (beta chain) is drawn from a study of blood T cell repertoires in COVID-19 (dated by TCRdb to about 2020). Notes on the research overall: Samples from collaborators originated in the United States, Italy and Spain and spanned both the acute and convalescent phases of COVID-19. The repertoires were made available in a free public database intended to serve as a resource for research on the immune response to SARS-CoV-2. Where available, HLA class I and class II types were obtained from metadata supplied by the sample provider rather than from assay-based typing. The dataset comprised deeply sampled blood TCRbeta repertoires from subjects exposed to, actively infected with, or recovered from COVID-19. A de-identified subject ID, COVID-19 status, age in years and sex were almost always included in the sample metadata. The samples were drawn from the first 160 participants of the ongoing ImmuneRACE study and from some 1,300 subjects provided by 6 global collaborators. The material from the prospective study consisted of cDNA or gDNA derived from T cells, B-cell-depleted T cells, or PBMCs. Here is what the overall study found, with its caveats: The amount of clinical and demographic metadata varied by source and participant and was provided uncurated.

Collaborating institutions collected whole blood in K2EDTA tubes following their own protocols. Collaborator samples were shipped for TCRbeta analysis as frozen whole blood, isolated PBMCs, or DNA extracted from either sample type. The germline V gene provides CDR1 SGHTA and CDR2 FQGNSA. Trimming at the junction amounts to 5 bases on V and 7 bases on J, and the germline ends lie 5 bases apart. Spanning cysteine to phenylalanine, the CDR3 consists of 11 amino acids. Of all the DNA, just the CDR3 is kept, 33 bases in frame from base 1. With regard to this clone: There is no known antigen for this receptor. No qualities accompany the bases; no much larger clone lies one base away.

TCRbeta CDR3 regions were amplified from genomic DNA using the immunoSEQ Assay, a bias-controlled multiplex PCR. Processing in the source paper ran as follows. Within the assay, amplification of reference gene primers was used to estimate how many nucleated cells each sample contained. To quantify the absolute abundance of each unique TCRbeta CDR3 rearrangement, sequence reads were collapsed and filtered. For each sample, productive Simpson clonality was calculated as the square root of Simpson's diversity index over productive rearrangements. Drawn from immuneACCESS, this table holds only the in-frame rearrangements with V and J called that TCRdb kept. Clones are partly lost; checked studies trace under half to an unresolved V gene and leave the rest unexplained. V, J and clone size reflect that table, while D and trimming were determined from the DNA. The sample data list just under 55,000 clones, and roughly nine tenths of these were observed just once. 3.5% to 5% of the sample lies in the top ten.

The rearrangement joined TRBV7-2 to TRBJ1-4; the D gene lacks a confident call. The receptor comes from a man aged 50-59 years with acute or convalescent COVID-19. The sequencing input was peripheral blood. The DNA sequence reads TGTGCCAGCAGCCCCGGTGAAAAACTGTTTTTT. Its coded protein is CASSPGEKLFF.